This TCR beta chain was documented in a study of identical twins. This clonotype was detected ten times or more. Template switching added a universal primer binding site, and final cDNA carried unique molecular identifiers. MiXCR, applied by TCRdb to the 5' RACE reads, yields one record per CDR3 protein. In the table there are under 500,000 distinct CDR3 sequences, more than 13% of which are singletons. The CDR3 totals 12 residues. V lost 2 bases and J lost 3, with 5 bases in between. The same sample was also used in a study of yellow fever vaccine responses in identical twins.

Material for sequencing was CD4+ T cells sorted from blood. This chain links TRBV12-3 or TRBV12-4 with TRBJ2-7; D unclear. The clonotype comes from a woman aged 18-35 years in good health. CDR3 in amino acids: CASSLIGYEQYF. CDR3 in DNA: TGTGCCAGCAGTTTAATCGGCTACGAGCAGTACTTC.